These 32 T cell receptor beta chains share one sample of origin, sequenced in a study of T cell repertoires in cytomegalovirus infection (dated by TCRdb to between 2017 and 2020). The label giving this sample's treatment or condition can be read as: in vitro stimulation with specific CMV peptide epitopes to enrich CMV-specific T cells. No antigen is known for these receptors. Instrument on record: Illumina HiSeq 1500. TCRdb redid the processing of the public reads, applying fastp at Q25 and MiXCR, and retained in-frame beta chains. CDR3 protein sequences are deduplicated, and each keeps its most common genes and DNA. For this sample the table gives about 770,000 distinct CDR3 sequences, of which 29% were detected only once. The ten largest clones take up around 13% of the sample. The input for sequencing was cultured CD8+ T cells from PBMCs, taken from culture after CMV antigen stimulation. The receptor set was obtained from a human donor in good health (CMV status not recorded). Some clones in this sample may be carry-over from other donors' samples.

In nucleotides, the CDR3 is TGTGCCAGCAGGCCAGGGGGCCCCTACAGAGACTACGAGCAGTACTTC. Translated, it gives CASRPGGPYRDYEQYF. The chain uses TRBV6-1 and TRBJ2-7; 8 positions match TRBD1. J lost 3 bases, V lost 6 bases, and 13 bases had no gene match. This CDR3 is built from 16 residues. In germline, CDR1 is MNHNS, CDR2 SASEGT.

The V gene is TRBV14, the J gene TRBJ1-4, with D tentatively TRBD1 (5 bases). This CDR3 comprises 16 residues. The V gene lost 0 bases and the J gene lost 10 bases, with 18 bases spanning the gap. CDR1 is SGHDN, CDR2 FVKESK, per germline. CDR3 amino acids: CASSQDNGPRQGKLFF. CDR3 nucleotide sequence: TGTGCCAGCAGCCAAGACAACGGTCCGCGTCAGGGAAAACTGTTTTTT.

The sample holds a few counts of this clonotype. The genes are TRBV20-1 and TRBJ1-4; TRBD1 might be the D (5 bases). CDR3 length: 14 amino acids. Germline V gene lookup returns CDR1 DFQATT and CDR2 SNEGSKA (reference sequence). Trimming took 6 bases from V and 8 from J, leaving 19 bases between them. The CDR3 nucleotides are TGCAGTGCCTCATCAGGGTTTGTTGGAGAAAAACTGTTTTTT. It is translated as CSASSGFVGEKLFF.

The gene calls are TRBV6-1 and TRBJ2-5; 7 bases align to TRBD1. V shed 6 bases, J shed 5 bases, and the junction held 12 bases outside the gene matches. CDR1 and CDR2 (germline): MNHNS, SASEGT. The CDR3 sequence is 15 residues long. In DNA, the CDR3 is TGTGCCAGCAGCCCTTCCGACAGGGCCGGTGAGACCCAGTACTTC. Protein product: CASSPSDRAGETQYF.

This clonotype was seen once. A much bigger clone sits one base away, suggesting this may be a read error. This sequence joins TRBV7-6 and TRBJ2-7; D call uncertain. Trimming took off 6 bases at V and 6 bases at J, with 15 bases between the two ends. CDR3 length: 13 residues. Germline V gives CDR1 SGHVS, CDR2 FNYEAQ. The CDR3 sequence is CASRFSPPSEQYF. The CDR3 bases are TGTGCCAGCAGATTTAGCCCACCGTCCGAGCAGTACTTC.

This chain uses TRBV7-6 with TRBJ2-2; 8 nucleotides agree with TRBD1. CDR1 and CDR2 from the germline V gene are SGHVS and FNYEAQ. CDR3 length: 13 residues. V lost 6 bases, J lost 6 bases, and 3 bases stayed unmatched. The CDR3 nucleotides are TGTGCCAGCAGGGACAGGGAGGCCGGGGAGCTGTTTTTT. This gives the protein CASRDREAGELFF.

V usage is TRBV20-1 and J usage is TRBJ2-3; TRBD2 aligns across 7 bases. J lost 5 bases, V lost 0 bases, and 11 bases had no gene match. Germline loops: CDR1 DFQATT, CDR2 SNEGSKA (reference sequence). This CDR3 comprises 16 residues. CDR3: CSARDRSGVAEDTQYF. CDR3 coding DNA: TGCAGTGCTAGAGATCGCAGCGGGGTGGCGGAAGATACGCAGTATTTT.

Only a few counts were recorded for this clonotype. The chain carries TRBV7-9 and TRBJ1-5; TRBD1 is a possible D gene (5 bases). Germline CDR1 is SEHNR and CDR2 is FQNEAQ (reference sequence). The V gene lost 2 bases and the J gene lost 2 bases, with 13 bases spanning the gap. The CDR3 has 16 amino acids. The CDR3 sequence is CASSLSRVGGNQPQHF. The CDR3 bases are TGTGCCAGCAGCTTAAGCAGGGTGGGGGGCAATCAGCCCCAGCATTTT. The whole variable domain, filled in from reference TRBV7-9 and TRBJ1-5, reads DTGVSQNPRHKITKRGQNVTFRCDPISEHNRLYWYRQTLGQGPEFLTYFQNEAQLEKSRLLSDRFSAERPKGSFSTLEIQRTEQGDSAMYLCASSLSRVGGNQPQHFGDGTRLSIL.

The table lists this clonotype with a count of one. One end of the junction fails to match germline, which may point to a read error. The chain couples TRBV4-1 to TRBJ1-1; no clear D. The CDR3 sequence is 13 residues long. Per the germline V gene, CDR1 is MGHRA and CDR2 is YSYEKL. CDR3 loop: CASSQVGEFEAFF. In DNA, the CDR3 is TGTGCCAGCAGCCAAGTCGGGGAGTTTGAAGCTTTCTTT.

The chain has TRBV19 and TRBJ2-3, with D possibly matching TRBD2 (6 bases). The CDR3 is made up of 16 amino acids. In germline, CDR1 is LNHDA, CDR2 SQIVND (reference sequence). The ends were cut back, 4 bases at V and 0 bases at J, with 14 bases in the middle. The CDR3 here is CASSSSTSLSTDTQYF. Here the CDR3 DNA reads TGTGCCAGTAGTAGTAGCACTAGCTTAAGCACAGATACGCAGTATTTT.

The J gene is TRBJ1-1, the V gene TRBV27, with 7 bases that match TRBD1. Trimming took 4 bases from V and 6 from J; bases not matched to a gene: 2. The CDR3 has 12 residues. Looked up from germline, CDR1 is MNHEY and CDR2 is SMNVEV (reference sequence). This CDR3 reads CASSSGGSEAFF. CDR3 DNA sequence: TGTGCCAGCAGTTCAGGGGGATCTGAAGCTTTCTTT.

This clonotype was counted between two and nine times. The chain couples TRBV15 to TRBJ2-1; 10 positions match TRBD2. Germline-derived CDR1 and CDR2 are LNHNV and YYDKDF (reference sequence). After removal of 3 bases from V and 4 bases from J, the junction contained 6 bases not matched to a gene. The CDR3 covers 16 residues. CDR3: CATSRGTSGAYNEQFF. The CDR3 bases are TGTGCCACCAGCAGGGGTACTAGCGGGGCTTACAATGAGCAGTTCTTC. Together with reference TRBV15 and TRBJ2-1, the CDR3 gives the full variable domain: DAMVIQNPRYQVTQFGKPVTLSCSQTLNHNVMYWYQQKSSQAPKLLFHYYDKDFNNEADTPDNFQSRRPNTSFCFLDIRSPGLGDTAMYLCATSRGTSGAYNEQFFGPGTRLTVL.

CDR3 in amino acids: CASIGGGPNQPQHF. As DNA, the CDR3 is TGTGCCAGCATCGGAGGGGGGCCCAATCAGCCCCAGCATTTT. The chain links TRBV12-3 or TRBV12-4 to TRBJ1-5, with a weak D call TRBD1 (6 bases). The V end lost 7 bases, the J end lost 3 bases, and 13 bases lay between the germline ends. CDR3 length: 14 residues.

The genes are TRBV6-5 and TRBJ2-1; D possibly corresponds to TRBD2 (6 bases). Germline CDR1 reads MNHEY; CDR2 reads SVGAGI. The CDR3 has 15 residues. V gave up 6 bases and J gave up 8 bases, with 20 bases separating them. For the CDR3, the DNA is TGTGCCAGCAGCTACGGGGGATCAGGTTTCTATGAGCAGTTCTTC. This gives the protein CASSYGGSGFYEQFF.

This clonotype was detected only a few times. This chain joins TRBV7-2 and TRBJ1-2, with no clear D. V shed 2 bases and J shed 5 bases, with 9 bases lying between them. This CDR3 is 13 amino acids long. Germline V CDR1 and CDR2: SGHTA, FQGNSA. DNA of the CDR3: TGTGCCAGCAGCTTACCCGACCATTATGGCTACACCTTC. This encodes CASSLPDHYGYTF.

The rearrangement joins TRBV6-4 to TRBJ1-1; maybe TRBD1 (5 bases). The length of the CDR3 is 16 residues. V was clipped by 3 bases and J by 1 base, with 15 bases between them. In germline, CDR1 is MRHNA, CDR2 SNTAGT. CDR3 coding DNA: TGTGCCAGCAGTGAAGATAGGGGAATTCGGAACACTGAAGCTTTCTTT. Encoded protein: CASSEDRGIRNTEAFF.

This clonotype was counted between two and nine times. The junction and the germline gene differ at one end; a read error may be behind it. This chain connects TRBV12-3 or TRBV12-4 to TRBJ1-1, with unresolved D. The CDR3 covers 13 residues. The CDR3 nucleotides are TGTGCCAGCAGTCTAGCCTGGGGTGCTGAAGCTTTCTTT. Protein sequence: CASSLAWGAEAFF.

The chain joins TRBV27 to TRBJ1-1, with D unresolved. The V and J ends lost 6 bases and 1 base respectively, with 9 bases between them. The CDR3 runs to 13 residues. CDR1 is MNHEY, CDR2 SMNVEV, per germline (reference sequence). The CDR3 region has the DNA TGTGCCAGCAGCCCTCCGTCGAACACTGAAGCTTTCTTT. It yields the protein CASSPPSNTEAFF.

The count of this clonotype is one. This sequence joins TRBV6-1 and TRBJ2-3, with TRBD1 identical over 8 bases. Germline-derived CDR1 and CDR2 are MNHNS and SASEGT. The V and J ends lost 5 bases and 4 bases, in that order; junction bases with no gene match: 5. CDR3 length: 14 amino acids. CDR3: CASSWTGPSDTQYF. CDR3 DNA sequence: TGTGCCAGCAGTTGGACAGGGCCATCAGATACGCAGTATTTT.

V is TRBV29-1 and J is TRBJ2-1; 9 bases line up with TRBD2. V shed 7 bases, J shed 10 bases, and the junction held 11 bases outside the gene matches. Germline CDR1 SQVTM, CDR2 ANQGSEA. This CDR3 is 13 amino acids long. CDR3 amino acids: CSETSGSNVEQFF. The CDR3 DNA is TGCAGCGAAACTAGCGGGTCCAATGTAGAGCAGTTCTTC.

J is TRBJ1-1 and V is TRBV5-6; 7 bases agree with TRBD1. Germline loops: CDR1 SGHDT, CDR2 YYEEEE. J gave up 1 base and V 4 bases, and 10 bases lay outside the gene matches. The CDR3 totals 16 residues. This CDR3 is CASSTDRLDKNTEAFF. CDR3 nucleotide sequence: TGTGCCAGCAGCACGGACAGGTTAGATAAGAACACTGAAGCTTTCTTT.

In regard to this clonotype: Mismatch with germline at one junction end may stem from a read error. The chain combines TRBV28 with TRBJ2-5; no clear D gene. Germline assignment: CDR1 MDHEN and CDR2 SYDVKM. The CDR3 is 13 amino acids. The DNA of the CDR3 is TGTGTCAGCTCCCCGACATACCAAGAGACCCAGTACTTC. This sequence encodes CVSSPTYQETQYF.

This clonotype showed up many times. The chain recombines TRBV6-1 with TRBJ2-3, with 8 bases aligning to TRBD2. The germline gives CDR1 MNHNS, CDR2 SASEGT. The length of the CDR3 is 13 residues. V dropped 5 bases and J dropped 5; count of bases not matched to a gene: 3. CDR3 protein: CASSPGLGDTQYF. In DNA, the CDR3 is TGTGCCAGCAGTCCGGGACTAGGAGATACGCAGTATTTT.

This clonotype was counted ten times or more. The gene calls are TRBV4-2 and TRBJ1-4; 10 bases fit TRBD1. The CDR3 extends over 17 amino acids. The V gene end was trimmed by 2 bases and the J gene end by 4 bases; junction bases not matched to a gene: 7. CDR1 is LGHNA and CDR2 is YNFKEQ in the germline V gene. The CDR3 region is CASSQRDRGRDNEKLFF. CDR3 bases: TGTGCCAGCAGCCAACGGGACAGGGGTAGGGATAATGAAAAACTGTTTTTT.

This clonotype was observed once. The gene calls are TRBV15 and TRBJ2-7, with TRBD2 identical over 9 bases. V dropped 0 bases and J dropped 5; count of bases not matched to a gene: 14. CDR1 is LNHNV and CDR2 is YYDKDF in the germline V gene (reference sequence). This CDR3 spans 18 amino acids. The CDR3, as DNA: TGTGCCACCAGCAGAGAGGATCCCGCGGGGGGGCTCGACCACGAGCAGTACTTC. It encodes CATSREDPAGGLDHEQYF.

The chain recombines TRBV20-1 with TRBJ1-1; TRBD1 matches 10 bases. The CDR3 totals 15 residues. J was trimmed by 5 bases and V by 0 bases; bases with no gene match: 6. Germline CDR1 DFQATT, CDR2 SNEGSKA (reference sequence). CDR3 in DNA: TGCAGTGCTAGAGATACGACAGGGGGCCGGACTGAAGCTTTCTTT. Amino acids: CSARDTTGGRTEAFF.

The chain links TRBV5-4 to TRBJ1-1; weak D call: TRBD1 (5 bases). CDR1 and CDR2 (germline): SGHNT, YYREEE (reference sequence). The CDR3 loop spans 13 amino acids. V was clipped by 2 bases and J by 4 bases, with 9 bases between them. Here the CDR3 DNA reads TGTGCCAGCAGCTTACAGGCACGCACTGAAGCTTTCTTT. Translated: CASSLQARTEAFF.

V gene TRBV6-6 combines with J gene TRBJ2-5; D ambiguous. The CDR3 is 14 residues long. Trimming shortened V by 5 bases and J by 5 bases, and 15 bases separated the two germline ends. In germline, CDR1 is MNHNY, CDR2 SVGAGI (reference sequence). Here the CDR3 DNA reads TGTGCCAGCAGTGAGCTTGAAGTGGGGGAGACCCAGTACTTC. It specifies CASSELEVGETQYF.

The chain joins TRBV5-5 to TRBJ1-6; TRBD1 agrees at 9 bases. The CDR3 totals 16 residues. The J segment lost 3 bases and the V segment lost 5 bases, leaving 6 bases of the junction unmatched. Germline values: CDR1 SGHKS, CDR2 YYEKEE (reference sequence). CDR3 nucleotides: TGTGCCAGCAGATTTCGACAGGGGGGCTATAATTCACCCCTCCACTTT. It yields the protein CASRFRQGGYNSPLHF.

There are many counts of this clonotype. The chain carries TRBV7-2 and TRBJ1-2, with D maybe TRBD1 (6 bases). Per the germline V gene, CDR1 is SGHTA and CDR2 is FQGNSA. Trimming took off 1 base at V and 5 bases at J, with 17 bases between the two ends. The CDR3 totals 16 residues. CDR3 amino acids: CASSLETGLWIYGYTF. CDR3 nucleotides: TGTGCCAGCAGCTTAGAAACAGGGTTGTGGATATATGGCTACACCTTC.

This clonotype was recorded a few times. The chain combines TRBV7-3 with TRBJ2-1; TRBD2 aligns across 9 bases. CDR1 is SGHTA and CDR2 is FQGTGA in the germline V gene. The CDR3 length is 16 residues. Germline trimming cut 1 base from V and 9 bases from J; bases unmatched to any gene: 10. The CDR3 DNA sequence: TGTGCCAGCAGCTTAAAAGGTGCGGGGGGGCCCAGTGAGCAGTTCTTC. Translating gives CASSLKGAGGPSEQFF.

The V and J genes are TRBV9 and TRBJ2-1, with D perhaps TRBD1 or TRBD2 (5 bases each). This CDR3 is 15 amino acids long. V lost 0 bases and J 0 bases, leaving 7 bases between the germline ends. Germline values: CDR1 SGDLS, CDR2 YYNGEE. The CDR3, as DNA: TGTGCCAGCAGCGTAGGGGGACCCTCCTACAATGAGCAGTTCTTC. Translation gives CASSVGGPSYNEQFF.